A single sample is the source of the 17 T cell receptor beta chains below, sequenced in a study of control samples from healthy donors and cancer patients. TCRdb's copy holds only in-frame clones and misses some; the assay was immunoSEQ multiplex PCR. Here the sample spans more than 85,000 clones, 80% to 90% being singletons. The sequencing sample was made of blood. These receptors were collected from a woman in her forties or fifties in good health.

The chain recombines TRBV10-3 with TRBJ2-2; possible D gene TRBD1, 5 bases. CDR3 size: 16 residues. The V gene's germline CDR1 is ENHRY and CDR2 SYGVKD. The V end lost 4 bases, the J end lost 3 bases, and 15 bases lay between the germline ends. CDR3 protein: CAISGSSQGYTGELFF. DNA of the CDR3: TGTGCCATCAGTGGATCGTCGCAGGGTTACACCGGGGAGCTGTTTTTT.

The rearrangement joins TRBV7-9 to TRBJ1-3; D is uncertain. The CDR3 consists of 12 residues. Germline V gene lookup returns CDR1 SEHNR and CDR2 FQNEAQ (reference sequence). V shed 7 bases and J shed 7 bases, with 11 bases lying between them. The CDR3 region is CASTETGNTIYF. CDR3 DNA: TGTGCCAGCACCGAGACCGGGAACACCATATATTTT. The variable domain in full, with the rest retrieved from reference TRBV7-9 and TRBJ1-3, is DTGVSQNPRHKITKRGQNVTFRCDPISEHNRLYWYRQTLGQGPEFLTYFQNEAQLEKSRLLSDRFSAERPKGSFSTLEIQRTEQGDSAMYLCASTETGNTIYFGEGSWLTVV.

This clone was seen only a few times. V is TRBV12-3 or TRBV12-4 and J is TRBJ1-6; no definite D call. Trimming took 6 bases from V and 5 from J, leaving 5 bases between them. The CDR3 loop spans 12 amino acids. Written as DNA, the CDR3 is TGTGCCAGCAGACTCGATAATTCACCCCTCCACTTT. Translation: CASRLDNSPLHF.

The chain has TRBV19 and TRBJ1-2; 7 bases are a match to TRBD1. This CDR3 comprises 13 residues. V dropped 6 bases and J dropped 3; count of bases not matched to a gene: 4. Germline-derived CDR1 and CDR2 are LNHDA and SQIVND (reference sequence). CDR3 sequence: CASRTTGHYGYTF. CDR3 in DNA: TGTGCCAGTAGAACGACAGGGCACTATGGCTACACCTTC.

The chain uses TRBV19 and TRBJ1-1, with D unresolved. The CDR3 has 13 residues. The ends were cut back, 7 bases at V and 5 bases at J, with 14 bases in the middle. Germline loops: CDR1 LNHDA, CDR2 SQIVND (reference sequence). CDR3 protein: CASTPPVETEAFF. The CDR3 DNA sequence: TGTGCCAGTACCCCTCCGGTGGAGACTGAAGCTTTCTTT.

This rearrangement joins TRBV29-1 to TRBJ1-2; tentatively, D is TRBD1 (5 bases). This CDR3 comprises 14 residues. V lost 6 bases and J 0 bases, leaving 14 bases between the germline ends. CDR1 SQVTM and CDR2 ANQGSEA come from the germline V gene. The CDR3 region has the DNA TGCAGCGTCCTGGGGGGGGAACCTAACTATGGCTACACCTTC. Translated, it gives CSVLGGEPNYGYTF. Full variable domain (remainder filled in from reference TRBV29-1 and TRBJ1-2): SAVISQKPSRDICQRGTSLTIQCQVDSQVTMMFWYRQQPGQSLTLIATANQGSEATYESGFVIDKFPISRPNLTFSTLTVSNMSPEDSSIYLCSVLGGEPNYGYTFGSGTRLTVV.

This rearrangement joins TRBV9 to TRBJ2-2; 8 nucleotides line up with TRBD2. Germline CDR1 is SGDLS and CDR2 is YYNGEE. This CDR3 is built from 14 residues. J lost 8 bases, V lost 3 bases, and 6 bases had no gene match. CDR3 region: CASSDGRAAGELFF. For the CDR3, the DNA is TGTGCCAGCAGCGACGGGAGGGCCGCGGGGGAGCTGTTTTTT.

The chain has TRBV6-6 and TRBJ2-2; 7 bases agree with TRBD1. J was trimmed by 8 bases and V by 0 bases; bases with no gene match: 6. Germline V gene lookup returns CDR1 MNHNY and CDR2 SVGAGI (reference sequence). The CDR3 runs to 15 residues. CDR3 residues: CASSYSRQGGGELFF. DNA for the CDR3: TGTGCCAGCAGTTACTCCCGACAGGGCGGGGGGGAGCTGTTTTTT.

The V gene is TRBV20-1, the J gene TRBJ2-7; 7 bases align to TRBD2. The germline V gene encodes CDR1 DFQATT and CDR2 SNEGSKA (reference sequence). The junction had 4 bases not matched to a gene; V was cut back by 3 bases and J by 2 bases. This CDR3 contains 13 residues. The CDR3 coding sequence is TGCAGTGCTAGTACCAGCGGGGCCTACGAGCAGTACTTC. Translating it yields CSASTSGAYEQYF.

The chain couples TRBV28 to TRBJ2-3, with a tentative D call TRBD1 (6 bases). Germline CDR1 MDHEN, CDR2 SYDVKM. The CDR3 has 15 amino acids. V lost 4 bases, J lost 2 bases, and 13 bases lay in between. The CDR3 spells CASSSDRLNTDTQYF. The CDR3 DNA reads as TGTGCCAGCAGTTCAGACAGGTTAAACACAGATACGCAGTATTTT.

The V gene is TRBV7-6, the J gene TRBJ2-3; 7 bases are shared with TRBD2. Germline assignment: CDR1 SGHVS and CDR2 FNYEAQ. CDR3 length: 17 residues. V lost 1 base to trimming and J lost 2 bases; unmatched junction nucleotides: 9. Written as DNA, the CDR3 is TGTGCCAGCAGCTTAGTCCCAACCGGGGGGACCACAGATACGCAGTATTTT. Its protein product is CASSLVPTGGTTDTQYF.

The sample holds a few counts of this clone. The CDR3 DNA reads as TGTGCCAGCAGCTTATACCCAGCCGCTAGGGGGGCGAGCTCCTACGAGCAGTACTTC. Amino acids: CASSLYPAARGASSYEQYF. This sequence joins TRBV7-2 and TRBJ2-7; tentatively, D is TRBD1 or TRBD2 (6 bases each). The V end lost 2 bases, the J end lost 0 bases, and 23 bases lay between the germline ends. Germline V gene lookup returns CDR1 SGHTA and CDR2 FQGNSA. There are 19 residues in the CDR3.

The CDR3 here is CASSLGPVGGGSPLHF. The DNA for the CDR3 is TGTGCCAGCAGCTTAGGTCCGGTCGGGGGTGGATCACCCCTCCACTTT. The chain recombines TRBV7-2 with TRBJ1-6; tentative D call: TRBD1 (5 bases). The length of the CDR3 is 16 residues. The germline V gene encodes CDR1 SGHTA and CDR2 FQGNSA. V was clipped by 1 base and J by 10 bases, with 17 bases between them.

The V call is TRBV4-2, the J call TRBJ2-1, with 10 nucleotides matching TRBD1. Germline V gives CDR1 LGHNA, CDR2 YNFKEQ. Trimming removed 5 bases from V and 8 bases from J; junction bases left unmatched: 9. CDR3 length: 15 amino acids. The CDR3: CASSNRDRGMDEQFF. The CDR3 DNA reads TGTGCCAGCAGCAACCGGGACAGGGGAATGGATGAGCAGTTCTTC.

This rearrangement joins TRBV3-1 (or the pseudogene TRBV3-2) to TRBJ1-3, with D possibly matching TRBD1 (6 bases). Germline lookup yields CDR1 LGHDT and CDR2 YNNKEL (reference sequence). This CDR3 has 14 residues. Trimming cost V 4 bases and J 1 base, with 8 bases left between them. CDR3 sequence: CASSLGTSGNTIYF. As DNA, the CDR3 is TGTGCCAGCAGCCTGGGGACATCTGGAAACACCATATATTTT.

The chain is built from TRBV5-4 and TRBJ2-1; D ambiguous. This CDR3 region has 14 residues. CDR1 and CDR2 from the germline V gene are SGHNT and YYREEE (reference sequence). V was clipped by 2 bases and J by 9 bases, with 15 bases between them. DNA of the CDR3: TGTGCCAGCAGCTTAAGACCCCCTCGGACTGAGCAGTTCTTC. Amino acid sequence: CASSLRPPRTEQFF.

The gene calls are TRBV27 and TRBJ1-5; D call uncertain. Germline V lookup: CDR1 MNHEY, CDR2 SMNVEV (reference sequence). The V end lost 5 bases, the J end lost 3 bases, and 17 bases lay between the germline ends. The CDR3 is made up of 16 amino acids. CDR3 in DNA: TGTGCCAGCAGTCGATCTTCCACAGTAACCAATCAGCCCCAGCATTTT. Translating it yields CASSRSSTVTNQPQHF.